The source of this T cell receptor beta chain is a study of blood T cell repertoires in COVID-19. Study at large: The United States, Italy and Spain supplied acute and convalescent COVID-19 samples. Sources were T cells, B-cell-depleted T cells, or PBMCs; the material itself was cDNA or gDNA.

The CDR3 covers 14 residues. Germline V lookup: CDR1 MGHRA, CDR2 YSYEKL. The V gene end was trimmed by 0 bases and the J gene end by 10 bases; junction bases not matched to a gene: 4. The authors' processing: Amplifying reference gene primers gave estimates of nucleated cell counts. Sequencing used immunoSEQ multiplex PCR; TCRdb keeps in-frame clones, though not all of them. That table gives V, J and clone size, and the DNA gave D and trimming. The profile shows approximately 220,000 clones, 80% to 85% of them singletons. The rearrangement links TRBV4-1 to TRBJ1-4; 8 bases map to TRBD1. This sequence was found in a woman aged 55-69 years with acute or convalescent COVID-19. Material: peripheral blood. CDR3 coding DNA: TGCGCCAGCAGCCAAGAGATGACAGGGGCAAAACTGTTTTTT. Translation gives CASSQEMTGAKLFF.